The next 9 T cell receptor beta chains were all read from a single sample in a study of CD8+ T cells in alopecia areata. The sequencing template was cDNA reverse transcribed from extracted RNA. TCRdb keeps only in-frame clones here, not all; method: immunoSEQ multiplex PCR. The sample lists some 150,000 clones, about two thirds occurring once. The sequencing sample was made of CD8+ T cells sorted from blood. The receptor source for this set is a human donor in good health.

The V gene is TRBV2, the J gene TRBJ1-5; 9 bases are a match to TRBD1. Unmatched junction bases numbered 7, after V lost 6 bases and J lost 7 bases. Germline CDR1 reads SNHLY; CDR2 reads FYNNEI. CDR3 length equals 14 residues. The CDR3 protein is CASSPGQGSQPQHF. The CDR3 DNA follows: TGTGCCAGCAGCCCGGGACAGGGATCACAGCCCCAGCATTTT.

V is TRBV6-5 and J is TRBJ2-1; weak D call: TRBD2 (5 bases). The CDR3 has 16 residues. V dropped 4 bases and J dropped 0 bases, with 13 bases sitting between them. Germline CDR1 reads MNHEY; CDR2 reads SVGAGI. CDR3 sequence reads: CASSSETGSSYNEQFF. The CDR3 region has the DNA TGTGCCAGCAGTTCTGAGACGGGGAGCTCCTACAATGAGCAGTTCTTC.

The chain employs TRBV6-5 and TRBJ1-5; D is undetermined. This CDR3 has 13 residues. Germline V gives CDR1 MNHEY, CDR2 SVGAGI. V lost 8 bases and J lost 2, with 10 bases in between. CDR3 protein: CASSGVGNQPQHF. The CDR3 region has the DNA TGTGCCAGCTCCGGGGTAGGCAATCAGCCCCAGCATTTT.

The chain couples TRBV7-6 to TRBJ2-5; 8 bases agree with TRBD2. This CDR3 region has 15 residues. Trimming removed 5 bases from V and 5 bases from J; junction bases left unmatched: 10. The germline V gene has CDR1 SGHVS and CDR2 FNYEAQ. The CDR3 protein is CASSPTSGDGETQYF. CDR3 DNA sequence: TGTGCCAGCAGCCCCACTAGCGGAGACGGGGAGACCCAGTACTTC.

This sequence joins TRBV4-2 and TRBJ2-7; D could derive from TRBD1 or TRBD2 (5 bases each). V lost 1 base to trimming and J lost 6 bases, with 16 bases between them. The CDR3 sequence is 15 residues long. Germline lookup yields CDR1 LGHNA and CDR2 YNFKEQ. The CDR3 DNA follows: TGTGCCAGCAGCCAAGGCACGGTGGGGGACGGCGAGCAGTACTTC. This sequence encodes CASSQGTVGDGEQYF.

The CDR3 sequence is CASSLRQAPFGTQYF. DNA for the CDR3: TGTGCCAGCAGTTTACGACAGGCTCCCTTCGGGACCCAGTACTTC. This chain links TRBV28 with TRBJ2-5, with D perhaps matching TRBD1 (6 bases). Germline V lookup: CDR1 MDHEN, CDR2 SYDVKM. Between the trimmed V and J ends, which lost 2 bases and 7 bases, there was a span of 17 bases. The CDR3 extends over 15 amino acids.

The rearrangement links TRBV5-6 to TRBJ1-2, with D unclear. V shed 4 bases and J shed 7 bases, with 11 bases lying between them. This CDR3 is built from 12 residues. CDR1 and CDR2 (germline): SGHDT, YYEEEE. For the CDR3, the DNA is TGTGCCAGCAGCCGGAGATCGCTTGGCTACACCTTC. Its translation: CASSRRSLGYTF.

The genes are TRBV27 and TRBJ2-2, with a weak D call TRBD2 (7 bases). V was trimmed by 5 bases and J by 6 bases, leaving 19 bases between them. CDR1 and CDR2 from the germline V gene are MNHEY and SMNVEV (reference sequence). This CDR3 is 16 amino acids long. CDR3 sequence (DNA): TGTGCCAGCAGTCTTTCAGGGGAGGGGAGTGCCGGGGAGCTGTTTTTT. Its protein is CASSLSGEGSAGELFF.

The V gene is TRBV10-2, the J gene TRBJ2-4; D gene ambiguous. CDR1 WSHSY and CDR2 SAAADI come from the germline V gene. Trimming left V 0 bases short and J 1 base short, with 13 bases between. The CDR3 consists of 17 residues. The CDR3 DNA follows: TGCGCCAGCAGTGAGTCTGTTTCATCTGGGGCCAAAAACATTCAGTACTTC. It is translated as CASSESVSSGAKNIQYF.